These 18 T cell receptor beta chains came from one sample sequenced in a study of blood T cell repertoires in COVID-19. Sequencing was performed with immunoSEQ multiplex PCR; in TCRdb, only in-frame clones are kept and a portion is missing. The table has fewer than 180,000 clones, more than 80% seen once. Sequenced input: peripheral blood. These receptors originate from a man in his 70s with acute or convalescent COVID-19.

V and J are TRBV5-1 and TRBJ2-1; possibly TRBD2 for D (6 bases). The germline V and J ends were trimmed by 6 bases and 10 bases, with 14 bases remaining between them. This CDR3 is 12 amino acids long. Germline values: CDR1 SGHRS, CDR2 YFSETQ. The CDR3 region has the DNA TGCGCCAGCAAGAGGGAGCGGGCGGAGCAGTTCTTC. It codes for CASKRERAEQFF.

V and J are TRBV18 and TRBJ2-3, with 10 bases aligning to TRBD2. V shed 1 base, J shed 3 bases, and the junction held 7 bases outside the gene matches. In germline, CDR1 is KGHSH, CDR2 LQKENI. The CDR3 loop spans 17 amino acids. The CDR3 reads CASSPLTSGTTTDTQYF. The CDR3 DNA follows: TGTGCCAGCTCACCACTAACTAGCGGGACCACGACAGATACGCAGTATTTT.

The V call is TRBV5-4, the J call TRBJ2-7, with 7 bases matching TRBD2. The CDR3 has 15 residues. J lost 3 bases, V lost 6 bases, and 12 bases had no gene match. The germline V gene encodes CDR1 SGHNT and CDR2 YYREEE (reference sequence). The CDR3 here is CASKNSGTTFYEQYF. CDR3 sequence (DNA): TGTGCCAGCAAAAACTCCGGGACTACATTCTACGAGCAGTACTTC.

The J gene is TRBJ1-5, the V gene TRBV24-1, with D maybe TRBD1 (6 bases). Germline V gene sequence: CDR1 KGHDR, CDR2 SFDVKD. Trimming removed 4 bases from V and 7 bases from J, with 16 bases in between. The CDR3 is 15 amino acids. Here the CDR3 reads CATSDRTGMGQPQHF. In DNA form, the CDR3 reads TGTGCCACCAGTGACCGAACAGGGATGGGACAGCCCCAGCATTTT.

The chain carries TRBV18 and TRBJ2-5; D may be TRBD1 (5 bases). Germline assignment: CDR1 KGHSH and CDR2 LQKENI. The length of the CDR3 is 14 residues. V dropped 3 bases and J dropped 3 bases, with 11 bases sitting between them. For the CDR3, the DNA is TGTGCCAGCTCACCCTTCAGGGTGGAAGAGACCCAGTACTTC. As protein: CASSPFRVEETQYF.

The rearrangement links TRBV24-1 to TRBJ2-5; 8 nucleotides agree with TRBD2. This CDR3 has 16 residues. The V gene end was trimmed by 2 bases and the J gene end by 2 bases; junction bases not matched to a gene: 6. In germline, CDR1 is KGHDR, CDR2 SFDVKD. The CDR3 DNA sequence: TGTGCCACCAGTGATTCCGGGGCTAGCGGGCAAGAGACCCAGTACTTC. It yields the protein CATSDSGASGQETQYF.

CDR3: CSVAPTATDTQYF. DNA of the CDR3: TGCAGCGTTGCTCCGACAGCCACAGATACGCAGTATTTT. This chain joins TRBV29-1 and TRBJ2-3; weak D call: TRBD1 (5 bases). The germline V gene encodes CDR1 SQVTM and CDR2 ANQGSEA. Trimming removed 4 bases from V and 2 bases from J, with 10 bases in between. The CDR3 covers 13 residues.

CDR3 protein: CASRAGGSGANVLTF. The CDR3 DNA reads as TGTGCCAGCAGGGCGGGGGGCTCTGGGGCCAACGTCCTGACTTTC. V and J are TRBV27 and TRBJ2-6, with 8 nucleotides matching TRBD2. The CDR3 consists of 15 residues. V trimming: 6 bases; J trimming: 0 bases; junction bases outside the gene matches: 1. Germline CDR1 reads MNHEY; CDR2 reads SMNVEV (reference sequence).

This rearrangement joins TRBV6-6 to TRBJ1-5, with unresolved D. Trimming pared 5 bases from V and 2 bases from J, leaving 16 bases between. The CDR3 has 16 amino acids. Germline CDR1 MNHNY, CDR2 SVGAGI (reference sequence). CDR3 region: CASSREPPRGNQPQHF. In DNA, the CDR3 is TGTGCCAGCAGTAGAGAACCTCCGCGGGGCAATCAGCCCCAGCATTTT.

The V gene is TRBV6-1, the J gene TRBJ2-7, with D unresolved. The CDR3 contains 14 residues. CDR1 is MNHNS, CDR2 SASEGT, per germline. Trimming stripped 2 bases from V and 6 bases from J, with 14 bases between. For the CDR3, the DNA is TGTGCCAGCAGTGAACTATCATTCGCTGGCGAGCAGTACTTC. It specifies CASSELSFAGEQYF.

The chain employs TRBV11-3 and TRBJ1-4, with 7 nucleotides matching TRBD1. The CDR3 runs 14 residues. Trimming cost V 5 bases and J 8 bases; bases outside gene matches: 8. Per germline, CDR1 SGHNT and CDR2 YENEEA. CDR3 sequence: CASSPDRVWEKLFF. CDR3 DNA: TGTGCCAGCAGCCCCGACAGGGTATGGGAAAAACTGTTTTTT.

The chain has TRBV5-1 and TRBJ2-3; 9 positions agree with TRBD1. The V and J ends lost 4 bases and 4 bases, in that order; junction bases with no gene match: 13. Per the germline V gene, CDR1 is SGHRS and CDR2 is YFSETQ. This CDR3 spans 17 amino acids. The CDR3 DNA reads TGCGCCAGCAGCCCGGTACCGGGACAGGGAGATTCAGATACGCAGTATTTT. Its protein is CASSPVPGQGDSDTQYF.

V gene TRBV6-5 combines with J gene TRBJ1-5; D possibly corresponds to TRBD1 (6 bases). The V end lost 8 bases, the J end lost 5 bases, and 16 bases lay between the germline ends. CDR3 length equals 14 residues. CDR1 and CDR2 from the germline V gene are MNHEY and SVGAGI. The CDR3: CASEGARGDQPQHF. The CDR3 nucleotides are TGTGCCAGCGAAGGGGCCAGGGGCGATCAGCCCCAGCATTTT.

The genes are TRBV6-5 and TRBJ1-5; 12 nucleotides agree with TRBD1. The ends lost 6 bases at V and 7 bases at J; junction bases unmatched: 4. The CDR3 consists of 14 residues. Germline CDR1 is MNHEY and CDR2 is SVGAGI. CDR3 sequence: CASREGQGAQPQHF. In DNA, the CDR3 is TGTGCCAGCAGGGAGGGACAGGGGGCCCAGCCCCAGCATTTT.

This clone was seen a few times. The chain carries TRBV5-1 and TRBJ1-6; the D gene is possibly TRBD1 (5 bases). Trimming took 4 bases from V and 6 from J, leaving 20 bases between them. The CDR3 spans 17 residues. Germline V gene sequence: CDR1 SGHRS, CDR2 YFSETQ. The CDR3, as DNA: TGCGCCAGCAGCCGCGACAACCCGACAGCCCTTAATTCACCCCTCCACTTT. Protein sequence: CASSRDNPTALNSPLHF. The full variable domain, completed using reference TRBV5-1 and TRBJ1-6, is KAGVTQTPRYLIKTRGQQVTLSCSPISGHRSVSWYQQTPGQGLQFLFEYFSETQRNKGNFPGRFSGRQFSNSRSEMNVSTLELGDSALYLCASSRDNPTALNSPLHFGNGTRLTVT.

The chain joins TRBV25-1 to TRBJ1-2; 7 bases fit TRBD1. V lost 1 base, J lost 4 bases, and 3 bases stayed unmatched. Germline assignment: CDR1 MGHDK and CDR2 SYGVNS. The CDR3 runs 14 residues. The DNA for the CDR3 is TGTGCCAGCAGTGAATCAGGGGGTATCTATGGCTACACCTTC. Its translation is CASSESGGIYGYTF.

The V and J genes are TRBV20-1 and TRBJ2-7; perhaps TRBD1 as D (6 bases). This CDR3 has 11 amino acids. Trimming cost V 7 bases and J 5 bases, with 12 bases left between them. Germline V CDR1 and CDR2: DFQATT, SNEGSKA (reference sequence). The CDR3 DNA follows: TGCAGTGTCAAGGACAGCCACGAGCAGTACTTC. Its translation is CSVKDSHEQYF.

The chain combines TRBV5-1 with TRBJ2-5, with 12 bases aligning to TRBD2. The CDR3 is 13 residues long. CDR1 SGHRS and CDR2 YFSETQ come from the germline V gene. The junction had 1 base not matched to a gene; V was cut back by 6 bases and J by 4 bases. The CDR3 DNA sequence: TGCGCCAGCAAACTAGCGGGAGGAGAGACCCAGTACTTC. It specifies CASKLAGGETQYF. The full variable domain, its missing parts supplied by reference TRBV5-1 and TRBJ2-5, is KAGVTQTPRYLIKTRGQQVTLSCSPISGHRSVSWYQQTPGQGLQFLFEYFSETQRNKGNFPGRFSGRQFSNSRSEMNVSTLELGDSALYLCASKLAGGETQYFGPGTRLLVL.